The entry below gives a single TCR beta chain sequence along with its context. This clonotype was counted many times. The specificity of this receptor is unknown. The record has no base qualities; no much larger clone is one base away. This entry comes from a study of early T cells in non-severe SARS-CoV-2 infection (dated by TCRdb to about 2021). Background for the entire study: TCR sequencing used bulk RNA from unsorted whole blood, so alpha and beta chains could not be paired. The research as a whole found: Matching against VDJdb was skewed toward anti-spike CD8 responses, likely underestimated virus-specific expansions, and missed private and CD4 specificities.

Libraries were prepared through 5' RACE. Data came from a NextSeq 500. Unique molecular identifiers were attached to individual cDNA molecules in the TCR library protocol so that sequencing error and PCR bias could be corrected. Both TCR alpha and beta chains were sequenced, and tight co-correlation was observed between alpha and beta sequence abundances in each sample. The authors' analysis ran thus. V gene, J gene and CDR3 annotation of TCR sequences was performed with Decombinator V4. Expanded TCRs were defined as changing significantly between any two time points under a Poisson model with p below 0.0001. TCR abundances were normalised to the total number of TCRs sequenced per sample and expressed as counts per million. MAIT TCRs were defined by TRAV1-2 paired with TRAJ12, TRAJ20 or TRAJ33, and iNKT TCRs by TRAV10 paired with TRAJ18. A search of VDJdb, accessed on 1 November 2021, was run for TCRs annotated to CMV, EBV and SARS-CoV-2, with TCRs annotated for multiple antigens excluded. TCRdb redid the processing of the public reads, applying fastp at Q25 and MiXCR, and retained in-frame beta chains. When rows share a CDR3 protein, they turn into one entry using the most common DNA and genes. TCRdb, rather than the study authors, made the V and J calls. Present in this sample are roughly 48,000 distinct CDR3 sequences, 8% to 8.5% of which were seen just once. The biggest ten clones account for over 8% of the sample.

This was a case-control study nested in a cohort of healthcare workers in London, UK, who had nasopharyngeal swab PCR tests and blood samples taken every week. Healthcare workers were enrolled in the week of the UK lockdown, from 23 to 31 March 2020, and were followed every week for up to about 16 weeks. Trimming costs V 4 bases and J 4 bases, and their ends lie 10 bases apart. The CDR3 sequence holds 13 residues, the cysteine and phenylalanine included. The retained sequence is limited to the CDR3, 39 bases, with the frame set at the first base. From the germline V gene (reference sequence), CDR1 is MNHEY and CDR2 is SMNVEV.

The TCR comes from an adult who was a healthcare worker with PCR-confirmed SARS-CoV-2 infection or an uninfected control (not recorded which). Input material: whole blood. The chain was built from TRBV27 and TRBJ1-2; the D segment cannot be called with confidence. The sequenced DNA: TGTGCCAGCAGTTCAGTGGGCCTCTATGGCTACACCTTC. Translation gives CASSSVGLYGYTF.